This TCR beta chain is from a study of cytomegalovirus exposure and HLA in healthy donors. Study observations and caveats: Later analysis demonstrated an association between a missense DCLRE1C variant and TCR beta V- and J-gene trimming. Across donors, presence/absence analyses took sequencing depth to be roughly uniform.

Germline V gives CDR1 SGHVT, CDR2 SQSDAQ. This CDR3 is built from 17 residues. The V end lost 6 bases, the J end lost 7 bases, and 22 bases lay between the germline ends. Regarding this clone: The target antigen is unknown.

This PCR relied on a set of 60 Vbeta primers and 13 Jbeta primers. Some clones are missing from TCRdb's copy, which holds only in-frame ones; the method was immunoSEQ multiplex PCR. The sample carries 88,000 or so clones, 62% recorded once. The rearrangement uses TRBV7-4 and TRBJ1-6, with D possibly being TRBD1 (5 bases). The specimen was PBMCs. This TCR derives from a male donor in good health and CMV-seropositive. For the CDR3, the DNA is TGTGCCAGCAGAAGACAGATCCCGGCCCCGTGGAATTCACCCCTCCACTTT. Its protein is CASRRQIPAPWNSPLHF.